The T cell receptor beta chain under discussion was sequenced for a study of cytomegalovirus exposure and HLA in healthy donors. Trimming pared 8 bases from V and 4 bases from J, leaving 12 bases between. CDR3 size: 12 residues. Germline loops: CDR1 MNHEY, CDR2 SVGAGI. Notes on the study in general: The authors judged a highly shared variant cluster likely a sequencing artifact. The study labeled 164 TCR beta chains cytomegalovirus-associated.

A word on this clone: Antigen unknown.

Both 60 Vbeta primers and 13 Jbeta primers went into the PCR. TCRdb keeps only in-frame clones here, not all; method: immunoSEQ multiplex PCR. The table records more than 95,000 clones, 70% to 80% of them present only once. The donors comprised healthy bone marrow donors. The clonotype originates from a young man in good health and CMV-seronegative. The chain joins TRBV6-5 to TRBJ2-7; D is perhaps TRBD1 (7 bases). The material sequenced was PBMCs. The CDR3 coding sequence is TGTGCCAGCGGCGGGACAGCATACGAGCAGTACTTC. Its translation: CASGGTAYEQYF.